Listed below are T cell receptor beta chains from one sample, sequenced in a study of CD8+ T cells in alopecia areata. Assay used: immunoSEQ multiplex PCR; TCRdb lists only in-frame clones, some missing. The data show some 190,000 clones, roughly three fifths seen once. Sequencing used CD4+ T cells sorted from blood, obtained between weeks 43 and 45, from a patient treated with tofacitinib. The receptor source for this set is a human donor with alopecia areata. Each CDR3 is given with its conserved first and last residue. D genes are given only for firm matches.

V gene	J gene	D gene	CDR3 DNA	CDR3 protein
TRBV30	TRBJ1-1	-	TGTGCCTGGAGTCCCCGGGGTCGCGTGAACACTGAAGCTTTCTTT	CAWSPRGRVNTEAFF
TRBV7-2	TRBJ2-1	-	TGTGCCAGCAGCTCCGGGACGGGGAGCTCCTACAATGAGCAGTTCTTC	CASSSGTGSSYNEQFF
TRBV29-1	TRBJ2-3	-	TGCAGCGGTGGTGGAGGGGCGGGGGCCCCCACAGATACGCAGTATTTT	CSGGGGAGAPTDTQYF
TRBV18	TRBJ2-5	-	TGTGCCAGCTCACCAGGCAACAGGGAGAGGGAGACCCAGTACTTC	CASSPGNRERETQYF
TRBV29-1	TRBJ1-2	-	TGCAGCGTGGGTGGGACCTATGGCTACACCTTC	CSVGGTYGYTF
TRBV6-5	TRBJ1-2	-	TGTGCCAGCAGTTACAACGGGGGATCCTATGGCTACACCTTC	CASSYNGGSYGYTF
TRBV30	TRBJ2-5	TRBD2	TGTGCCTGGAGTCTTGCGGGGGTGAGGGAGACCCAGTACTTC	CAWSLAGVRETQYF
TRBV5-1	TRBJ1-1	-	TGCGCCAGCAGCGAGGTGGTACGGACAGCGGGTTCCGAAGCTTTCTTT	CASSEVVRTAGSEAFF
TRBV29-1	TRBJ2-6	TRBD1	TGCAGCGTTGGGGACAGAAGGGACCCCTCTGGGGCCAACGTCCTGACTTTC	CSVGDRRDPSGANVLTF
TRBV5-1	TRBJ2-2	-	TGCGCCAGCAGCGCCCGGACCCCGGGCGCCGGGGAGCTGTTTTTT	CASSARTPGAGELFF